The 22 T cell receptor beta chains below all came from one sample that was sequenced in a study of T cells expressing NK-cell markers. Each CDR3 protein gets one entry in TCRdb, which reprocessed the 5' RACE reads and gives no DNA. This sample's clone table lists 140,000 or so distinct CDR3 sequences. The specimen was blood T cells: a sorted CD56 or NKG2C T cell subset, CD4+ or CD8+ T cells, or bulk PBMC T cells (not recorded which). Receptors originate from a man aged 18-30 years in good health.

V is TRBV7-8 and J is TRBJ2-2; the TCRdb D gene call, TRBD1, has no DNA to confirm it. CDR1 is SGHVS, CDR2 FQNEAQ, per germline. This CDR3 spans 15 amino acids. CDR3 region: CASSDRDRDTGELFF. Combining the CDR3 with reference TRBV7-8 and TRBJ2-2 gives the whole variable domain GAGVSQSPRYKVAKRGQDVALRCDPISGHVSLFWYQQALGQGPEFLTYFQNEAQLDKSGLPSDRFFAERPEGSVSTLKIQRTQQEDSAVYLCASSDRDRDTGELFFGEGSRLTVL.

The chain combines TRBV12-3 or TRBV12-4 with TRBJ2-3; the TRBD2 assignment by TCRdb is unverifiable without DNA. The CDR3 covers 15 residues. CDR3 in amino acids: CASSSRRLGTDTQYF.

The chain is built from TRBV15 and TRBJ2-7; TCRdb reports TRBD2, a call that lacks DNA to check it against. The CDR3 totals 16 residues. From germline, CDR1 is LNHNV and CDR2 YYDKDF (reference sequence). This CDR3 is CATSRGEAGAGYEQYF. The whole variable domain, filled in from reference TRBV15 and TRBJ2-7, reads DAMVIQNPRYQVTQFGKPVTLSCSQTLNHNVMYWYQQKSSQAPKLLFHYYDKDFNNEADTPDNFQSRRPNTSFCFLDIRSPGLGDTAMYLCATSRGEAGAGYEQYFGPGTRLTVT.

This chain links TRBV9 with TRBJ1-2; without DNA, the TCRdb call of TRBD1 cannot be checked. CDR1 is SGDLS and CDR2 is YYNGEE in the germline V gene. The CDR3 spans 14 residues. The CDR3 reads CASSGQGLDYGYTF. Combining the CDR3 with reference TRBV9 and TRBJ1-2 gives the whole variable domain DSGVTQTPKHLITATGQRVTLRCSPRSGDLSVYWYQQSLDQGLQFLIQYYNGEERAKGNILERFSAQQFPDLHSELNLSSLELGDSALYFCASSGQGLDYGYTFGSGTRLTVV.

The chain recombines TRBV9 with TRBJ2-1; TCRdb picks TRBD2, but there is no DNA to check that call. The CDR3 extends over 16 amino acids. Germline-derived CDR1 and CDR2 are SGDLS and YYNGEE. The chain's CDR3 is CASSPALAALYNEQFF.

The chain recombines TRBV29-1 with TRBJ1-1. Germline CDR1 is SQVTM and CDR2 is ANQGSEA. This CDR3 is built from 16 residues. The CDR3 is CSVEDPVILRHGEAFF.

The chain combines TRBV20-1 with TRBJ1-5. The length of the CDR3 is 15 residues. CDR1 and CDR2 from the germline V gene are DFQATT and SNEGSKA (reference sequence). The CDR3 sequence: CSARARGNSNQPQHF.

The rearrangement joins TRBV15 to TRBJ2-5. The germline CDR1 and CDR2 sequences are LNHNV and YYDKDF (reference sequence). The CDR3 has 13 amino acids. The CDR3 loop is CATGLVTFETQYF.

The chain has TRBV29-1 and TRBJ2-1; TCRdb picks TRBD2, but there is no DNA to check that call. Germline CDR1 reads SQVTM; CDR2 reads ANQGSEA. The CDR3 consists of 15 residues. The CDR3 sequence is CSVDGKEGPSNEQFF.

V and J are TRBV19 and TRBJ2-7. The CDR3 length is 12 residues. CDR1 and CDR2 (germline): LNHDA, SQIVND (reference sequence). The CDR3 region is CASDSGSYEQYF.

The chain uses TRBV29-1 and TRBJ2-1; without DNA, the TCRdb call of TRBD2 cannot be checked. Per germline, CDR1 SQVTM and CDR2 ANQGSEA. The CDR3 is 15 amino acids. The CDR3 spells CSVEDGSLASNEQFF.

CDR3 loop: CASSVVPTVGSYNSPLHF. J is TRBJ1-6 and V is TRBV9. The CDR3 spans 18 residues. CDR1 and CDR2 from the germline V gene are SGDLS and YYNGEE.

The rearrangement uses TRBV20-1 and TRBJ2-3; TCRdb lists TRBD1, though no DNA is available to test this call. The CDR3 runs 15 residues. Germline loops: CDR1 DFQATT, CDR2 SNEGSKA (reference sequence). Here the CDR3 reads CSARDIQGLADTQYF.

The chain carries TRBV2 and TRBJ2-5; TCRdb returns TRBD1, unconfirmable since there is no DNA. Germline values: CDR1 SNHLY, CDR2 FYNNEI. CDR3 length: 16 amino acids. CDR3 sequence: CASRGWDRVAEETQYF. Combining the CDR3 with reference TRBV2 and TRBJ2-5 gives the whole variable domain EPEVTQTPSHQVTQMGQEVILRCVPISNHLYFYWYRQILGQKVEFLVSFYNNEISEKSEIFDDQFSVERPDGSNFTLKIRSTKLEDSAMYFCASRGWDRVAEETQYFGPGTRLLVL.

CDR3 residues: CASSHGTGGRLTKNIQYF. V and J are TRBV5-1 and TRBJ2-4; TCRdb reports TRBD1, a call that lacks DNA to check it against. Per the germline V gene, CDR1 is SGHRS and CDR2 is YFSETQ. The CDR3 has 18 residues.

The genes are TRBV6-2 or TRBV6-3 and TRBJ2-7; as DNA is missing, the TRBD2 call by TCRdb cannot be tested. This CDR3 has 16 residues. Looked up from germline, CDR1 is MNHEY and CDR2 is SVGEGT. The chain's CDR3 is CASSYSAGLGAYEQYF.

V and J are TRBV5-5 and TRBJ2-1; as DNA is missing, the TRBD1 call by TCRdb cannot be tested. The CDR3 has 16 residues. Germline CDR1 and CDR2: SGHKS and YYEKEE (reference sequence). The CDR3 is CASSLDPGQGYNEQFF.

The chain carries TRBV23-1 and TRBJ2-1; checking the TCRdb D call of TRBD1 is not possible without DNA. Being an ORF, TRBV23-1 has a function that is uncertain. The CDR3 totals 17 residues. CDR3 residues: CASSPTSSDRFYNEQFF.

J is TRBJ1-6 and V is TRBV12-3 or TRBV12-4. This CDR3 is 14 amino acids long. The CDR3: CASTLARVRSPLHF.

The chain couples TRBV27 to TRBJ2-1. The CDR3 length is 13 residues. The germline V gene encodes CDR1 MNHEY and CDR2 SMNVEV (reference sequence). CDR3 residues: CASRDGDYNEQFF.

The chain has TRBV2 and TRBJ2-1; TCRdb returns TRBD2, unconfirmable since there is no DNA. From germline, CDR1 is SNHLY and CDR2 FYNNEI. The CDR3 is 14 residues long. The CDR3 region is CASSELAGDDEQFF.

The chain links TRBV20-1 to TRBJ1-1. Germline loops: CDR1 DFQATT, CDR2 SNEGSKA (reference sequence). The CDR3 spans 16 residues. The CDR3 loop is CSAREWGSESNTEAFF.